This T cell receptor beta chain originates from a study of shared clonotypes between healthy human individuals. Assay: immunoSEQ multiplex PCR; the TCRdb copy retains only in-frame clones and omits some. The table lists hundreds of thousands of clones, roughly 70% of them singletons. This CDR3 contains 13 residues. Germline CDR1 is SGHRS and CDR2 is YFSETQ. Trimming removed 3 bases at V and 0 bases at J, with 5 bases between. The material sequenced was memory CD4+ T cells sorted from blood. Regarding subset: CD45RA-negative fraction. The TCR comes from a man younger than 45 in good health. This chain connects TRBV5-1 to TRBJ2-3, with D unresolved. DNA for the CDR3: TGCGCCAGCAGCTGGCTAAGCACAGATACGCAGTATTTT. The encoded protein is CASSWLSTDTQYF. Looking up the rest from reference TRBV5-1 and TRBJ2-3 gives the full variable domain: KAGVTQTPRYLIKTRGQQVTLSCSPISGHRSVSWYQQTPGQGLQFLFEYFSETQRNKGNFPGRFSGRQFSNSRSEMNVSTLELGDSALYLCASSWLSTDTQYFGPGTRLTVL.